This is a list of T cell receptor beta chains from one sample in a study of shared clonotypes between healthy human individuals. TCRdb's table, derived via immunoSEQ multiplex PCR, lists solely in-frame clones and lacks some. The table shows approximately 95,000 clones, with 67% occurring only once. Sequencing was carried out using memory CD8+ T cells sorted from blood. These receptors were taken from a man aged 25-45 years in good health. The CDR3 runs from the conserved cysteine through the conserved F or W. D genes are given only for firm matches. Size values are once, few and many counts, or a class for expanded clones, and some rows have none.

d_call	clone_size	j_call	v_call	cdr3_aa	cdr3_nt
.	.	TRBJ2-7	TRBV9	CASYPPRISYEQYF	TGTGCCAGCTACCCGCCCCGGATTAGCTACGAGCAGTACTTC
TRBD2	once	TRBJ2-2	TRBV5-3	CASSPRTSRTGELFF	TGTGCCAGCAGCCCTCGGACTAGCAGAACCGGGGAGCTGTTTTTT
TRBD1	.	TRBJ1-1	TRBV11-2	CASSLGTGGDVSGHTEAFF	TGTGCCAGCAGCTTAGGAACAGGGGGCGACGTGTCGGGGCACACTGAAGCTTTCTTT
TRBD1	.	TRBJ1-2	TRBV6-1	CASSEQGQGTLWTAWGYTF	TGTGCCAGCAGTGAACAGGGACAGGGCACTTTGTGGACCGCTTGGGGCTACACCTTC
TRBD2	once	TRBJ2-4	TRBV27	CASSTTSGSSKNIQYF	TGTGCCAGCAGTACAACTAGCGGGAGCTCCAAAAACATTCAGTACTTC
.	.	TRBJ2-7	TRBV7-9	CASSPLGGELNYEQYF	TGTGCCAGCAGCCCTTTGGGCGGGGAGTTGAACTACGAGCAGTACTTC
.	once	TRBJ2-3	TRBV10-1	CASSPSTDTQYF	TGCGCCAGCAGTCCTAGCACAGATACGCAGTATTTT
.	.	TRBJ2-7	TRBV11-2	CASSLGHEQYF	TGTGCCAGCAGCTTGGGCCACGAGCAGTACTTC
TRBD1	few	TRBJ2-7	TRBV6-5	CASSFGTGGYEQYF	TGTGCCAGCAGTTTTGGTACAGGGGGCTACGAGCAGTACTTC
TRBD2	few	TRBJ2-3	TRBV10-3	CAISEGSGRAPDTQYF	TGTGCCATCAGTGAGGGTAGCGGGAGGGCCCCAGATACGCAGTATTTT
.	many	TRBJ2-1	TRBV7-8	CASNTLESGLYNEQFF	TGTGCCAGCAATACCTTAGAGTCGGGCCTCTACAATGAGCAGTTCTTC
.	.	TRBJ1-5	TRBV27	CASSFIHQPQHF	TGTGCCAGCAGTTTCATCCATCAGCCCCAGCATTTT
TRBD1	.	TRBJ1-3	TRBV4-3	CASSQGTGTGNTIYF	TGCGCCAGCAGCCAAGGGACAGGGACTGGAAACACCATATATTTT
.	few	TRBJ2-5	TRBV30	CAGSLGTQETQYF	TGTGCGGGAAGTCTGGGGACCCAAGAGACCCAGTACTTC
.	.	TRBJ1-2	TRBV30	CAWGKNRDNYGYTF	TGTGCCTGGGGAAAGAACAGGGACAACTATGGCTACACCTTC
TRBD1	.	TRBJ1-2	TRBV29-1	CSVEDGNRGLGYTF	TGCAGCGTTGAAGATGGGAACAGGGGGCTCGGCTACACCTTC
TRBD1	.	TRBJ1-1	TRBV2	CASRGGGLGTEAFF	TGTGCCAGCAGGGGAGGGGGCTTGGGCACTGAAGCTTTCTTT
.	.	TRBJ2-1	TRBV5-6	CASSLARLEQFF	TGTGCCAGCAGCTTGGCCCGGCTGGAACAGTTCTTC
TRBD2	.	TRBJ2-3	TRBV7-9	CASSFPTSGTDTQYF	TGTGCCAGCAGCTTTCCCACTAGCGGCACAGATACGCAGTATTTT
TRBD2	.	TRBJ2-1	TRBV4-1	CASSHVAGRNYNEQFF	TGCGCCAGCAGCCATGTAGCGGGACGGAATTACAATGAGCAGTTCTTC
TRBD1	few	TRBJ2-3	TRBV5-1	CASSPGTGAFTDTQYF	TGCGCCAGCAGCCCCGGGACAGGGGCCTTCACAGATACGCAGTATTTT